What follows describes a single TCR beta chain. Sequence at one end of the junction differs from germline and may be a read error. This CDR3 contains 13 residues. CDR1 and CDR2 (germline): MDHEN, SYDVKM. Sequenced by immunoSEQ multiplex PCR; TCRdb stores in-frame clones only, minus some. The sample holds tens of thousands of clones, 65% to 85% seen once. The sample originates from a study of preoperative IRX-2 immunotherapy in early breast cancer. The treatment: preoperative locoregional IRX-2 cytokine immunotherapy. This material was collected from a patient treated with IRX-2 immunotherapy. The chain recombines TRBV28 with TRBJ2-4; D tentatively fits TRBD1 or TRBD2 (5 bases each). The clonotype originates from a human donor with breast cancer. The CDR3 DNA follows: TGTGCCACCAGTCGTCAGGGACCAAACATTCAGTACTTC. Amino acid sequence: CATSRQGPNIQYF. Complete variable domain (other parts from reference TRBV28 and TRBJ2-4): DVKVTQSSRYLVKRTGEKVFLECVQDMDHENMFWYRQDPGLGLRLIYFSYDVKMKEKGDIPEGYSVSREKKERFSLILESASTNQTSMYLCATSRQGPNIQYFGAGTRLSVL.